This T cell receptor beta chain was captured by sequencing in a study of T cell changes during pregnancy in multiple sclerosis. Trimming took off 0 bases at V and 9 bases at J, with 16 bases between the two ends. Germline V gene data show CDR1 as SGHDT and CDR2 as YYEEEE. This CDR3 has 14 amino acids. Measured with immunoSEQ multiplex PCR; TCRdb has only the in-frame clones, and not every one. The sample contains roughly 11,000 clones, approximately 88% of which appear only once. The source material was CD8+ T cells from peripheral blood mononuclear cells, sampled after pregnancy. This TCR came from a female donor in good health, enrolled as a control in a pregnancy study. This sequence joins TRBV5-6 and TRBJ2-7; D is possibly TRBD2 (6 bases). CDR3 in DNA: TGTGCCAGCAGCTTGGTTGGGGATGGGGGAGGGCAGTACTTC. This sequence encodes CASSLVGDGGGQYF. The whole variable domain, remainder taken from reference TRBV5-6 and TRBJ2-7, is DAGVTQSPTHLIKTRGQQVTLRCSPKSGHDTVSWYQQALGQGPQFIFQYYEEEERQRGNFPDRFSGHQFPNYSSELNVNALLLGDSALYLCASSLVGDGGGQYFGPGTRLTVT.